The 22 T cell receptor beta chains below were found in one sample sequenced in a study of blood T cell repertoires in COVID-19. Method: immunoSEQ multiplex PCR; TCRdb's copy keeps in-frame clones and lacks some. The sample records 200,000 to 300,000 clones, about four fifths being singletons. Sequenced material: peripheral blood. These receptor sequences come from a woman aged 80 or older with COVID-19, enrolled during active disease.

This clone occurred many times. The rearrangement links TRBV6-2 or TRBV6-3 to TRBJ2-7; 7 bases are a match to TRBD1. The length of the CDR3 is 14 residues. Per germline, CDR1 MNHEY and CDR2 SVGEGT. V gave up 2 bases and J gave up 2 bases; unmatched junction bases: 3. CDR3 sequence (DNA): TGTGCCAGCAGTTACCTCCAGGGGGCCTACGAGCAGTACTTC. This gives the protein CASSYLQGAYEQYF.

Worth noting for this clone: At the DNA level, this CDR3 is encoded by other sequences in the same sample as well. The chain links TRBV5-1 to TRBJ1-5; D perhaps matches TRBD1 (5 bases). The CDR3 consists of 15 residues. Germline V gene lookup returns CDR1 SGHRS and CDR2 YFSETQ. V lost 0 bases to trimming and J lost 0 bases, with 7 bases between them. The CDR3 loop is CASSLGDSSNQPQHF. The CDR3 nucleotides read TGCGCCAGCAGCTTGGGAGACAGTAGCAATCAGCCCCAGCATTTT.

To note about this clone: This sample also contains other DNA sequences that code for the same CDR3. The chain links TRBV9 to TRBJ1-6; maybe TRBD1 (5 bases). Trimming removed 0 bases at V and 5 bases at J, with 9 bases between. CDR3 length: 15 amino acids. Germline CDR1 and CDR2: SGDLS and YYNGEE. The CDR3 nucleotides are TGTGCCAGCAGCGTAGAGGGCAGGGATAATTCACCCCTCCACTTT. This encodes CASSVEGRDNSPLHF.

The sample holds one count of this clone. The V gene is TRBV5-4, the J gene TRBJ2-2; D gene ambiguous. Germline V gene lookup returns CDR1 SGHNT and CDR2 YYREEE (reference sequence). The CDR3 consists of 13 residues. V was pared by 4 bases and J by 2 bases, with 6 bases between. The CDR3 DNA follows: TGTGCCAGCAGCAGTACAAACACCGGGGAGCTGTTTTTT. This gives the protein CASSSTNTGELFF.

The V gene is TRBV10-2, the J gene TRBJ1-5; 7 positions match TRBD1. V gave up 7 bases and J gave up 2 bases; unmatched junction bases: 8. The V gene's germline CDR1 is WSHSY and CDR2 SAAADI. This CDR3 comprises 15 residues. The DNA of the CDR3 is TGCGCCAGCACTCGAGGGGGCGAGGGCAATCAGCCCCAGCATTTT. It yields the protein CASTRGGEGNQPQHF.

This rearrangement joins TRBV28 to TRBJ1-1; D uncertain. CDR3 size: 11 residues. Germline V gives CDR1 MDHEN, CDR2 SYDVKM. V lost 3 bases and J 7 bases, leaving 6 bases between the germline ends. CDR3 DNA sequence: TGTGCCAGCAGTTTCAGGTTTGAAGCTTTCTTT. This gives the protein CASSFRFEAFF.

This clone was picked up one time. The V and J genes are TRBV19 and TRBJ2-2; a possible D gene is TRBD2 (5 bases). CDR3 length: 15 residues. Germline V gene sequence: CDR1 LNHDA, CDR2 SQIVND (reference sequence). Trimming left V 9 bases short and J 0 bases short, with 14 bases between. CDR3 DNA: TGTGCCAGCGCCACTAGGGCTGCGAACACCGGGGAGCTGTTTTTT. It encodes CASATRAANTGELFF.

The sample holds a few counts of this clone. This chain uses TRBV18 with TRBJ1-2; D unclear. The CDR3 has 15 residues. CDR1 is KGHSH and CDR2 is LQKENI in the germline V gene. Trimming took 2 bases from V and 8 from J, leaving 18 bases between them. The CDR3 DNA is TGTGCCAGCTCACCATTCGACACGCCAGCGGACGGCTACACCTTC. Encoded protein: CASSPFDTPADGYTF.

This chain uses TRBV3-1 (or the pseudogene TRBV3-2) with TRBJ2-1, with 10 bases that match TRBD2. V lost 4 bases, J lost 9 bases, and 9 bases stayed unmatched. This CDR3 contains 15 residues. Germline V gene sequence: CDR1 LGHDT, CDR2 YNNKEL (reference sequence). The CDR3 spells CASSPSLAGMGEQFF. CDR3 coding DNA: TGTGCCAGCAGCCCCTCACTAGCGGGAATGGGTGAGCAGTTCTTC.

This clone appeared once. The chain uses TRBV4-3 and TRBJ2-3, with 7 positions matching TRBD2. The CDR3 has 16 amino acids. V lost 0 bases and J lost 4; bases outside the gene matches: 7. From germline, CDR1 is LGHNA and CDR2 YSLEER. CDR3 region: CASSQEWEGRADTQYF. The CDR3 DNA follows: TGCGCCAGCAGCCAAGAGTGGGAGGGCAGGGCAGATACGCAGTATTTT.

The rearrangement uses TRBV4-1 and TRBJ1-2, with D perhaps matching TRBD1 (6 bases). The V end was cut by 4 bases, the J end by 6 bases, with 18 bases between. The CDR3 has 15 residues. Looked up from germline, CDR1 is MGHRA and CDR2 is YSYEKL. CDR3 amino acids: CASSPLRQGQHGYTF. CDR3 nucleotides: TGCGCCAGCAGCCCCTTGAGGCAGGGACAACATGGCTACACCTTC.

The CDR3 spells CASSPRGGLSDEQYF. The CDR3 DNA sequence: TGTGCCAGCTCACCGCGGGGGGGCCTCAGCGACGAGCAGTACTTC. This chain links TRBV18 with TRBJ2-7, with 9 bases fitting TRBD2. CDR1 KGHSH and CDR2 LQKENI come from the germline V gene. The CDR3 extends over 15 amino acids. V was clipped by 3 bases and J by 5 bases; unmatched bases: 8.

This chain uses TRBV3-1 (or the pseudogene TRBV3-2) with TRBJ1-6; 7 nucleotides agree with TRBD1. The ends lost 4 bases at V and 8 bases at J; junction bases unmatched: 5. The CDR3 sequence is 14 residues long. Germline CDR1 LGHDT, CDR2 YNNKEL (reference sequence). The CDR3 nucleotides are TGTGCCAGCAGCCCGGACAGGCCTGATTCACCCCTCCACTTT. The encoded protein is CASSPDRPDSPLHF.

V gene TRBV6-6 combines with J gene TRBJ1-1, with D possibly TRBD1 on 5 matching bases. From germline, CDR1 is MNHNY and CDR2 SVGAGI (reference sequence). Between the trimmed V and J ends, which lost 7 bases and 3 bases, there was a span of 18 bases. There are 15 residues in the CDR3. CDR3 coding DNA: TGTGCCAGCATCCCCACCGCAGGGTACCACACTGAAGCTTTCTTT. As protein: CASIPTAGYHTEAFF.

This chain joins TRBV24-1 and TRBJ2-3; D possibly corresponds to TRBD2 (5 bases). CDR3 length equals 16 residues. V lost 3 bases and J 0 bases, leaving 12 bases between the germline ends. CDR1 is KGHDR, CDR2 SFDVKD, per germline. In nucleotides, the CDR3 is TGTGCCACCAGTGATCCGGGAAGTTTGAGCACAGATACGCAGTATTTT. Residues: CATSDPGSLSTDTQYF.

V gene TRBV5-1 combines with J gene TRBJ1-1, with 7 nucleotides matching TRBD1. Trimming took 1 base from V and 5 from J; bases not matched to a gene: 8. This CDR3 comprises 15 residues. The germline CDR1 and CDR2 sequences are SGHRS and YFSETQ. Here the CDR3 DNA reads TGCGCCAGCAGCTTGCAAGGGGGCGTCACTACTGAAGCTTTCTTT. Protein product: CASSLQGGVTTEAFF.

The chain combines TRBV6-5 with TRBJ1-1; D call uncertain. This CDR3 is 13 amino acids long. Germline CDR1 MNHEY, CDR2 SVGAGI. V lost 2 bases and J lost 4, with 8 bases in between. This CDR3 reads CASSYRRGTEAFF. The CDR3 DNA reads TGTGCCAGCAGTTACAGGCGGGGCACTGAAGCTTTCTTT.

The chain uses TRBV6-6 and TRBJ2-2, with unresolved D. Trimming left V 4 bases short and J 4 bases short, with 4 bases between. Per the germline V gene, CDR1 is MNHNY and CDR2 is SVGAGI (reference sequence). This CDR3 contains 12 residues. CDR3 DNA: TGTGCCAGCAGTTTATCCACCGGGGAGCTGTTTTTT. Protein sequence: CASSLSTGELFF.

J is TRBJ1-1 and V is TRBV4-1; D call uncertain. Germline CDR1 is MGHRA and CDR2 is YSYEKL. V gave up 1 base and J gave up 1 base, with 7 bases separating them. This CDR3 comprises 14 residues. The CDR3, as DNA: TGCGCCAGCAGCCAAGGTGGAGAGAACACTGAAGCTTTCTTT. This gives the protein CASSQGGENTEAFF.

To note about this clone: One end of the junction does not line up with germline, which may come from a read error. The CDR3 DNA reads as TGTGCTAGCAGCTTAACCGGACTAGCGGGGGATGAGCAGTTCTTC. As protein: CASSLTGLAGDEQFF. The chain joins TRBV7-7 to TRBJ2-1; TRBD2 matches 13 bases. The CDR3 runs 15 residues. Looked up from germline, CDR1 is SSHAT and CDR2 is FNYEAQ (reference sequence).

The J gene is TRBJ2-1, the V gene TRBV5-6; possible D gene TRBD2, 6 bases. The length of the CDR3 is 16 residues. CDR1 and CDR2 from the germline V gene are SGHDT and YYEEEE. Deletions cut 2 bases from V and 1 base from J, with 13 bases between. CDR3 amino acids: CASSLPGESSYNEQFF. The CDR3, as DNA: TGTGCCAGCAGCTTACCGGGAGAGTCATCCTACAATGAGCAGTTCTTC.

V usage is TRBV9 and J usage is TRBJ1-6; unclear D gene. Per the germline V gene, CDR1 is SGDLS and CDR2 is YYNGEE. This CDR3 has 14 residues. With 1 base removed from V and 7 bases from J, the gap between germline ends came to 9 bases. The CDR3 reads CASSVRRSNSPLHF. The CDR3 DNA is TGTGCCAGCAGCGTACGCAGGTCCAATTCACCCCTCCACTTT.